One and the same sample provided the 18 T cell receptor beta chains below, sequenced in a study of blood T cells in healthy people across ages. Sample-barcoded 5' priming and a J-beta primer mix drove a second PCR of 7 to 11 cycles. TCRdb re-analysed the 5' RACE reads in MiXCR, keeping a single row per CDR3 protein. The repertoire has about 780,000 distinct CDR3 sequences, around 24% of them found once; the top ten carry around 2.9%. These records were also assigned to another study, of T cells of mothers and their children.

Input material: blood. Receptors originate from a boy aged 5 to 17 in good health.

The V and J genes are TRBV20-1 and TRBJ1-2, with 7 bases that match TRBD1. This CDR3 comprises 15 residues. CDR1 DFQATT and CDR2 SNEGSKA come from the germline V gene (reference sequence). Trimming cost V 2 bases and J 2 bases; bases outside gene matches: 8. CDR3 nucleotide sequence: TGCAGTGCTAGACTAAAGGGGGCTGTCAACTATGGCTACACCTTC. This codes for CSARLKGAVNYGYTF.

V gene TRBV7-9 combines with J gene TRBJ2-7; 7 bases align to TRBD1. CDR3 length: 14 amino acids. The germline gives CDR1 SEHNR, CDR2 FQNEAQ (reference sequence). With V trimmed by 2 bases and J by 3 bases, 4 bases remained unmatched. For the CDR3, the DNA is TGTGCCAGCAGCTTATCGGGACAGATCTACGAGCAGTACTTC. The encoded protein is CASSLSGQIYEQYF.

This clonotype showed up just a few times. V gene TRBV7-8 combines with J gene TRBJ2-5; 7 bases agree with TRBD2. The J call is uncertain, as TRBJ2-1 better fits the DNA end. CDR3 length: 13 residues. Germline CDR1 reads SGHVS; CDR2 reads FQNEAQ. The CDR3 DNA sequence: TGTGCCAGCAGTGGGAGGGGTCTCCATGAGCAGTTCTTC. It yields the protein CASSGRGLHEQFF.

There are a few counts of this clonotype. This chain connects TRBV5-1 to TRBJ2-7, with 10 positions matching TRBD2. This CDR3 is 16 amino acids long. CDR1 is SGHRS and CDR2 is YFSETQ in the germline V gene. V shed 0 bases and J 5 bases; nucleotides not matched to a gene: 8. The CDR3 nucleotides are TGCGCCAGCAGCTTGGGAGCTAGCGGGGGTATCGACGAGCAGTACTTC. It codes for CASSLGASGGIDEQYF.

The CDR3 loop is CASSSGASGGYEQYF. For the CDR3, the DNA is TGTGCCAGTAGTTCTGGGGCTAGCGGGGGCTACGAGCAGTACTTC. The chain couples TRBV19 to TRBJ2-7, with 10 bases identical to TRBD2. Trimming took 5 bases from V and 3 from J; bases not matched to a gene: 7. CDR1 and CDR2 (germline): LNHDA, SQIVND (reference sequence). The CDR3 is made up of 15 amino acids.

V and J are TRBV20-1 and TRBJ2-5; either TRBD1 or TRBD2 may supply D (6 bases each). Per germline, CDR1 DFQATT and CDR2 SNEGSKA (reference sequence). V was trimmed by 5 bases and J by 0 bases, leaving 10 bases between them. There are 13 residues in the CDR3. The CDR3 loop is CSALGGHQETQYF. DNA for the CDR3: TGCAGTGCTCTCGGGGGCCACCAAGAGACCCAGTACTTC.

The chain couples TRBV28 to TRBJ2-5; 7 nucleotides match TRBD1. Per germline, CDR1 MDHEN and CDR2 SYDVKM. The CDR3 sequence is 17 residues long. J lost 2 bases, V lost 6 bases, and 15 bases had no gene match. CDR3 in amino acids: CASSTIEQGLQQETQYF. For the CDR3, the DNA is TGTGCCAGCAGCACTATTGAACAGGGGCTCCAACAAGAGACCCAGTACTTC.

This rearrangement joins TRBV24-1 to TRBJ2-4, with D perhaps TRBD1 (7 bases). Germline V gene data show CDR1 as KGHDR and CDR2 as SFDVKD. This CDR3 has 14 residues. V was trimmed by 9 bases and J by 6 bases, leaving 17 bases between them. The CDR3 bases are TGTGCCACCCCAAGCGGGCAGGGGGGAAACATTCAGTACTTC. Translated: CATPSGQGGNIQYF.

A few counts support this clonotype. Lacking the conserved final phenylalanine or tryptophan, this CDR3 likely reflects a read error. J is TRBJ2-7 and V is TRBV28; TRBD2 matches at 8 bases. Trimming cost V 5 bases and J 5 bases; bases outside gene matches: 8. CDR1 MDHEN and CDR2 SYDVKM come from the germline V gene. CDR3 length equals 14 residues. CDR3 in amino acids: CASSPPGGGDEQYL. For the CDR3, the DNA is TGTGCCAGCAGTCCCCCCGGGGGGGGAGACGAGCAGTACCTC.

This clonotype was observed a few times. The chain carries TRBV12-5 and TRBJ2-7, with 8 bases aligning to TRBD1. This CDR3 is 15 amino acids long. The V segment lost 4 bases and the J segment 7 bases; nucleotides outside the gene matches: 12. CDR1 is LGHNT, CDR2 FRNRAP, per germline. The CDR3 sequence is CASGSVGQGREEQYF. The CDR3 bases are TGTGCTAGTGGTTCCGTAGGACAGGGAAGGGAGGAGCAGTACTTC.

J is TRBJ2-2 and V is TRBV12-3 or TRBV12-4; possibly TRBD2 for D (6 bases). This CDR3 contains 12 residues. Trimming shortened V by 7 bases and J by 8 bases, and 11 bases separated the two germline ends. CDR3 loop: CASTLGGGELFF. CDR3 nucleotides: TGTGCCAGCACCCTCGGGGGAGGGGAGCTGTTTTTT.

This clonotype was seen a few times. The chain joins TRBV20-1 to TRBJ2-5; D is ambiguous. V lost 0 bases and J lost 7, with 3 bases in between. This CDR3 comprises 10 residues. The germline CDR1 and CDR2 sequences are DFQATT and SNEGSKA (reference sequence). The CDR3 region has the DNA TGCAGTGCTAGAGATGCGACCCAGTACTTC. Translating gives CSARDATQYF.

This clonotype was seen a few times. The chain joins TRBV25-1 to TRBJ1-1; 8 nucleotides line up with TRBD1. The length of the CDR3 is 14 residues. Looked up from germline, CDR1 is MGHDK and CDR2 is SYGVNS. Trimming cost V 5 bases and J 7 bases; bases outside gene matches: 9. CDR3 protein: CASSKQGAVLEAFF. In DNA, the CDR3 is TGTGCCAGCAGTAAGCAGGGGGCGGTCCTTGAAGCTTTCTTT.

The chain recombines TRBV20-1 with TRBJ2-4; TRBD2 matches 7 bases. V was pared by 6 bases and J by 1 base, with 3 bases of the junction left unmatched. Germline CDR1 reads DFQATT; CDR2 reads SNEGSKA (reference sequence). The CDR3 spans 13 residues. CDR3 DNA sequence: TGCAGTGCCGGACTAGTTGCCAAAAACATTCAGTACTTC. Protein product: CSAGLVAKNIQYF.

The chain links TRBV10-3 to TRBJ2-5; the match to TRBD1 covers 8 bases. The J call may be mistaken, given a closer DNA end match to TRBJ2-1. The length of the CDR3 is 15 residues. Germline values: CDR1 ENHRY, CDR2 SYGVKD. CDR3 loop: CAISRQGLRGNEQFF. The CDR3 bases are TGTGCCATCAGCCGACAGGGGCTACGTGGTAATGAGCAGTTCTTC.

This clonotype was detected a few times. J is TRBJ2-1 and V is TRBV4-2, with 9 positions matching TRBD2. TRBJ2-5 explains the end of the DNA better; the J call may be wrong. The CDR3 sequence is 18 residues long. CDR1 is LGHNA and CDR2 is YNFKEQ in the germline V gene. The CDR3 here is CASSQDRGSGGPGGTQYF. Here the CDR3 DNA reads TGTGCCAGCAGCCAAGATCGGGGTAGCGGGGGACCGGGTGGGACCCAGTACTTC.

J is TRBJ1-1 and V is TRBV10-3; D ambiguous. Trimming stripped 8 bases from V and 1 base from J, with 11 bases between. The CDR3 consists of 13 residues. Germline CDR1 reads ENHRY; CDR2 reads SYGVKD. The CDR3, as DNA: TGTGCCATCTTAGACCCCGGGAACACTGAAGCTTTCTTT. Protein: CAILDPGNTEAFF.

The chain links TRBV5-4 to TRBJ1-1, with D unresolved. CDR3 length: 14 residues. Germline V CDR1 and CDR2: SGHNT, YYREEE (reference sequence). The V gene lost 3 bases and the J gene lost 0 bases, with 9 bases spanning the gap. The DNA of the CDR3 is TGTGCCAGCAGCTGGGGAATCATGAACACTGAAGCTTTCTTT. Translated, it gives CASSWGIMNTEAFF.